Described below is a single T cell receptor (beta chain) sequence and its context. This sample was included in a study of blood T cell repertoires in COVID-19. Study-level background: Specimens from acute and convalescent COVID-19 originated in the United States, Italy and Spain. Sources were T cells, B-cell-depleted T cells, or PBMCs; the material itself was cDNA or gDNA.

Methods used by the authors: Amplification of reference gene primers was used by the study to estimate nucleated cell counts. Produced via immunoSEQ multiplex PCR; TCRdb's table is partial and in-frame only. V, J and clone size were drawn from that table, and D and trimming were deduced from the DNA. This repertoire shows about 210,000 clones, 70% to 90% found once; its top ten account for 4.8%. CDR1 is LGHDT and CDR2 is YNNKEL in the germline V gene (reference sequence). The CDR3 spans 15 residues. The V end was cut by 4 bases, the J end by 1 base, with 13 bases between. V gene TRBV3-1 (or the pseudogene TRBV3-2) combines with J gene TRBJ1-1; D is ambiguous. The sequenced sample was peripheral blood. This TCR was sampled from a woman in her thirties or forties with acute or convalescent COVID-19. CDR3 nucleotides: TGTGCCAGCAGCCCCCGCGGTGCCAAGAACACTGAAGCTTTCTTT. Translating it yields CASSPRGAKNTEAFF.